This T cell receptor (beta chain) appears in the sequencing data of a study of cytomegalovirus exposure and HLA in healthy donors. Across the study: Earlier findings included 100 million to 130 million unique TCR beta sequences obtained from 180 million or so T cells.

Primers included in the PCR were 60 Vbeta and 13 Jbeta primers. Some clones are missing from TCRdb's copy, which holds only in-frame ones; the method was immunoSEQ multiplex PCR. The sample consists of about 160,000 clones, 75% to 85% of them appearing once. Germline CDR1 is GTSNPN and CDR2 is SVGIG (reference sequence). V gave up 4 bases and J gave up 6 bases, with 7 bases separating them. The CDR3 is made up of 11 amino acids. The TCR comes from a young man in good health and CMV-seronegative. Sequencing was performed on PBMCs. The chain carries TRBV30 and TRBJ2-1; D remains ambiguous. The CDR3 nucleotides are TGTGCCTGGAAAGACACCAATGAGCAGTTCTTC. Amino acid sequence: CAWKDTNEQFF.